This TCR beta chain came from a study of T cell repertoires in cytomegalovirus infection. Whole-study results and caveats: Individuals carrying CMV plus the relevant HLA were identified by cumulative frequency of public TCR beta families.

The table lists this clonotype with many counts. Its antigen is still unknown. The CDR3 sequence is 14 residues long. After removal of 5 bases from V and 5 bases from J, the junction contained 6 bases not matched to a gene. From the reads, TCRdb called clonotypes with MiXCR, one entry per CDR3 protein. This sample has about 260,000 distinct CDR3 sequences, with roughly an eighth found just once. This chain connects TRBV12-3 or TRBV12-4 to TRBJ1-2; 9 bases fit TRBD1. Source material: PBMCs. The source is a human donor in good health (CMV status not recorded). Some clones in this sample may be carry-over from other donors' samples. The CDR3 reads CASSRTGEGYGYTF. In DNA, the CDR3 is TGTGCCAGCAGTCGGACAGGGGAAGGATATGGCTACACCTTC.